This entry features one T cell receptor beta chain sequence. As yet, its antigen is unknown. The same CDR3 also results from other DNA sequences found in this sample. Repertoires were generated with immunoSEQ multiplex PCR, while TCRdb's copy carries only in-frame clones and drops some. The repertoire holds about 100,000 clones, with around nine tenths as singletons. Following autologous stem cell transplantation, relapse occurred in every patient, and exposure to brentuximab vedotin varied. The patients, who had relapsed/refractory classical Hodgkin lymphoma, achieved best responses of complete response, partial response or progressive disease. Germline lookup yields CDR1 LNHDA and CDR2 SQIVND (reference sequence). The CDR3 extends over 13 amino acids. V gave up 4 bases and J gave up 2 bases, with 8 bases separating them. The data stem from a study of PD-1 blockade in classical Hodgkin lymphoma. Background on the study: Nivolumab was given intravenously to patients at 3 mg/kg every 2 weeks. Overall study results and limits: Newly diagnosed patients were reported to exhibit reduced baseline TCR diversity relative to healthy donors. Patients excluded were those beginning nivolumab under 1 year after ASCT.

The source is a human donor with classical Hodgkin lymphoma. Sequences were derived from peripheral blood mononuclear cells (PBMCs), sampled before the second cycle of nivolumab. The chain joins TRBV19 to TRBJ1-1, with D perhaps TRBD1 (6 bases). The CDR3 coding sequence is TGTGCCAGTAGTACGACAGGTAACACTGAAGCTTTCTTT. It translates to CASSTTGNTEAFF.